The 18 T cell receptor beta chains listed next were all sequenced from one sample in a study of T cells expressing NK-cell markers. TCRdb processed the 5' RACE reads again and assigns one entry to each CDR3 protein, with no DNA. This sample contains around 380,000 distinct CDR3 sequences. Sample: blood T cells: a sorted CD56 or NKG2C T cell subset, CD4+ or CD8+ T cells, or bulk PBMC T cells (not recorded which). All receptors come from a woman in her 50s in good health.

The chain joins TRBV5-1 to TRBJ2-3; the TCRdb call, TRBD2, lacks DNA for checking. The CDR3 runs 14 residues. Germline V gene data show CDR1 as SGHRS and CDR2 as YFSETQ. Here the CDR3 reads CASRRLAATDTQYF.

The chain has TRBV7-9 and TRBJ2-3; TCRdb proposes TRBD2, but this gene call is untestable without DNA. This CDR3 contains 15 residues. Germline CDR1 reads SEHNR; CDR2 reads FQNEAQ (reference sequence). CDR3 residues: CASSLLAEGTDTQYF.

The genes are TRBV6-1 and TRBJ2-3. The CDR3 sequence is 16 residues long. Germline CDR1 and CDR2: MNHNS and SASEGT. The CDR3 reads CASSEFLPMNTDTQYF.

This chain links TRBV19 with TRBJ2-1; TCRdb's D call of TRBD2 is untestable without DNA. CDR1 is LNHDA, CDR2 SQIVND, per germline (reference sequence). The CDR3 is 16 residues long. CDR3 amino acids: CASTHPGLAGGPEQFF. Variable domain in full (rest from reference TRBV19 and TRBJ2-1): DGGITQSPKYLFRKEGQNVTLSCEQNLNHDAMYWYRQDPGQGLRLIYYSQIVNDFQKGDIAEGYSVSREKKESFPLTVTSAQKNPTAFYLCASTHPGLAGGPEQFFGPGTRLTVL.

The chain uses TRBV4-1 and TRBJ1-1; as DNA is missing, the TRBD1 call by TCRdb cannot be tested. Germline CDR1 is MGHRA and CDR2 is YSYEKL. This CDR3 comprises 12 residues. The CDR3: CASSQRGQEAFF.

The chain has TRBV3-1 and TRBJ2-7; TCRdb indicates TRBD2, and absent DNA this call remains unverified. Germline V gene lookup returns CDR1 LGHDT and CDR2 YNNKEL (reference sequence). The CDR3 contains 16 residues. CDR3 protein: CASSQEILAGGIEQYF.

The rearrangement joins TRBV12-3 or TRBV12-4 to TRBJ2-3; TCRdb proposes TRBD2, but this gene call is untestable without DNA. The CDR3 extends over 16 amino acids. The CDR3 sequence is CASSVGLAGPTDTQYF.

The rearrangement joins TRBV12-3 or TRBV12-4 to TRBJ1-2; the D call from TCRdb, TRBD1, cannot be confirmed without DNA. CDR3 size: 15 residues. CDR3 loop: CASSLSDRGIYGYTF.

The chain couples TRBV7-9 to TRBJ1-5; the D gene TCRdb calls, TRBD1, cannot be checked with no DNA. The germline CDR1 and CDR2 sequences are SEHNR and FQNEAQ (reference sequence). This CDR3 region has 14 residues. CDR3 protein: CASSSGVGGQPQHF.

The V and J genes are TRBV12-5 and TRBJ2-1; TCRdb indicates TRBD1, and absent DNA this call remains unverified. This CDR3 spans 14 amino acids. Germline CDR1 LGHNT, CDR2 FRNRAP. CDR3 residues: CASRDRGYYNEQFF.

The chain uses TRBV11-3 and TRBJ2-1; with no DNA, the TCRdb D assignment of TRBD2 cannot be verified. The germline gives CDR1 SGHNT, CDR2 YENEEA. The CDR3 is made up of 16 amino acids. The CDR3 sequence is CASSPLVGGRVDEQFF.

The chain has TRBV4-2 and TRBJ2-3; the D call from TCRdb, TRBD1, cannot be confirmed without DNA. The germline V gene encodes CDR1 LGHNA and CDR2 YNFKEQ. This CDR3 region has 17 residues. The CDR3 here is CASSQGPGVGRTDTQYF.

The chain links TRBV5-1 to TRBJ2-4; the D gene TCRdb calls, TRBD2, cannot be checked with no DNA. The germline V gene encodes CDR1 SGHRS and CDR2 YFSETQ. The CDR3 extends over 13 amino acids. The CDR3 sequence: CASRSEGSHIQYF.

The chain uses TRBV10-3 and TRBJ2-3; absent DNA, TCRdb's TRBD2 call cannot be checked. CDR3 size: 12 residues. CDR1 and CDR2 from the germline V gene are ENHRY and SYGVKD. CDR3 residues: CAITPGTDTQYF.

The chain employs TRBV24-1 and TRBJ2-1; TCRdb's assignment of TRBD1 cannot be checked, as there is no DNA. CDR1 KGHDR and CDR2 SFDVKD come from the germline V gene. This CDR3 comprises 15 residues. CDR3: CATSSPGRAYNEQFF.

The CDR3: CASSLVISDRGERELFF. This chain connects TRBV12-3 or TRBV12-4 to TRBJ2-2; TCRdb designates TRBD1, a call that cannot be tested without DNA. The CDR3 is 17 amino acids.

The J gene is TRBJ2-7, the V gene TRBV10-3; TCRdb's D call of TRBD1 is untestable without DNA. The CDR3 has 13 amino acids. The germline CDR1 and CDR2 sequences are ENHRY and SYGVKD. The chain's CDR3 is CAISEGQGREQYF.

CDR3 residues: CASRPRGSYNEQFF. This sequence joins TRBV7-9 and TRBJ2-1. The CDR3 totals 14 residues. Germline loops: CDR1 SEHNR, CDR2 FQNEAQ (reference sequence).